Shown below are 7 T cell receptor beta chains from a single sample sequenced in a study of OX40 agonist ivuxolimab in advanced cancers. Some clones are missing from TCRdb's copy, which holds only in-frame ones; the method was immunoSEQ multiplex PCR. The top ten hold approximately 0.2% of the sample, which has about 99,000 clones, 94% seen once. Sequencing was performed on CD4+ or CD8+ T cells sorted from blood, taken in a trial of the OX40 agonist ivuxolimab. All receptors come from an adult with an advanced solid tumor such as melanoma, head and neck, liver or kidney cancer.

The chain employs TRBV7-2 and TRBJ2-1; D is possibly TRBD2 (6 bases). The V and J ends lost 4 bases and 0 bases respectively, with 10 bases between them. The CDR3 has 15 residues. The germline gives CDR1 SGHTA, CDR2 FQGNSA. The CDR3, as DNA: TGTGCCAGCAGCTGGGGGGTGAGCTCCTACAATGAGCAGTTCTTC. This encodes CASSWGVSSYNEQFF. Supplemented by reference TRBV7-2 and TRBJ2-1, the full variable domain reads GAGVSQSPSNKVTEKGKDVELRCDPISGHTALYWYRQSLGQGLEFLIYFQGNSAPDKSGLPSDRFSAERTGGSVSTLTIQRTQQEDSAVYLCASSWGVSSYNEQFFGPGTRLTVL.

The chain joins TRBV5-1 to TRBJ2-7, with D tentatively TRBD2 (6 bases). The CDR3 is 13 residues long. Germline V gene data show CDR1 as SGHRS and CDR2 as YFSETQ. Trimming took 3 bases from V and 2 from J, leaving 9 bases between them. CDR3 protein: CASSWEVTYEQYF. The CDR3 DNA is TGCGCCAGCAGCTGGGAGGTAACCTACGAGCAGTACTTC. Full variable domain (rest looked up from reference TRBV5-1 and TRBJ2-7): KAGVTQTPRYLIKTRGQQVTLSCSPISGHRSVSWYQQTPGQGLQFLFEYFSETQRNKGNFPGRFSGRQFSNSRSEMNVSTLELGDSALYLCASSWEVTYEQYFGPGTRLTVT.

The CDR3 DNA reads as TGTGCCAGCTCACCACCAGGATCTTACCCTACCTACGAGCAGTACTTC. Amino acids: CASSPPGSYPTYEQYF. The chain combines TRBV18 with TRBJ2-7; D gene unclear. Per the germline V gene, CDR1 is KGHSH and CDR2 is LQKENI. This CDR3 is built from 16 residues. The V end lost 0 bases, the J end lost 2 bases, and 14 bases lay between the germline ends. Combining the CDR3 with reference TRBV18 and TRBJ2-7 gives the whole variable domain NAGVMQNPRHLVRRRGQEARLRCSPMKGHSHVYWYRQLPEEGLKFMVYLQKENIIDESGMPKERFSAEFPKEGPSILRIQQVVRGDSAAYFCASSPPGSYPTYEQYFGPGTRLTVT.

The J gene is TRBJ1-1, the V gene TRBV5-4; D not certain. V was shortened by 1 base and J by 7 bases, with 14 bases between the two germline ends. The germline gives CDR1 SGHNT, CDR2 YYREEE (reference sequence). CDR3 length equals 14 residues. Here the CDR3 DNA reads TGTGCCAGCAGCTTGCGAGGAGCCGATGGTGAAGCTTTCTTT. Translating it yields CASSLRGADGEAFF.

This clone was observed a single time. CDR3 DNA: TGCAGCGTTGTAGGTAGTTTCTACGAGCAGTACTTC. It yields the protein CSVVGSFYEQYF. This chain joins TRBV29-1 and TRBJ2-7, with unresolved D. The CDR3 has 12 residues. Germline V CDR1 and CDR2: SQVTM, ANQGSEA. Trimming shortened V by 4 bases and J by 3 bases, and 10 bases separated the two germline ends.

This chain uses TRBV28 with TRBJ2-3; D may be TRBD1 (6 bases). The germline gives CDR1 MDHEN, CDR2 SYDVKM. With 10 bases removed from V and 2 bases from J, the gap between germline ends came to 16 bases. The length of the CDR3 is 14 residues. The CDR3 nucleotides read TGTGCCACCGGCCCCGGACAGACCACAGATACGCAGTATTTT. Encoded protein: CATGPGQTTDTQYF. Drawing the rest from reference TRBV28 and TRBJ2-3, the complete variable domain is DVKVTQSSRYLVKRTGEKVFLECVQDMDHENMFWYRQDPGLGLRLIYFSYDVKMKEKGDIPEGYSVSREKKERFSLILESASTNQTSMYLCATGPGQTTDTQYFGPGTRLTVL.

In DNA form, the CDR3 reads TGTGCCAGCAGTACAACGGACGTCAATGAGCAGTTCTTC. Translation gives CASSTTDVNEQFF. The J gene is TRBJ2-1, the V gene TRBV27; D not resolved. CDR3 length: 13 amino acids. Trimming took 5 bases from V and 6 from J, leaving 11 bases between them. Germline loops: CDR1 MNHEY, CDR2 SMNVEV (reference sequence).